The 15 T cell receptor beta chains below come from one sample, sequenced in a study of blood T cell repertoires in COVID-19. Only in-frame clones appear in the TCRdb table, and some are missing; sequencing was by immunoSEQ multiplex PCR. The table lists 200,000 to 250,000 clones, 83% of them singletons. Source material: peripheral blood. The receptors stem from a young woman with COVID-19, enrolled during active disease.

The chain carries TRBV5-1 and TRBJ2-5; possible D gene TRBD2, 5 bases. In germline, CDR1 is SGHRS, CDR2 YFSETQ. The CDR3 runs to 13 residues. V was pared by 7 bases and J by 2 bases, with 12 bases between. CDR3 nucleotides: TGCGCCAGCGCGGCGGGCCCACAAGAGACCCAGTACTTC. Amino acid sequence: CASAAGPQETQYF.

The V call is TRBV2, the J call TRBJ1-5; D call uncertain. The CDR3 length is 11 residues. V lost 8 bases to trimming and J lost 10 bases, with 12 bases between them. Germline V lookup: CDR1 SNHLY, CDR2 FYNNEI. The CDR3 loop reads CASGPGRPQHF. CDR3 sequence (DNA): TGTGCCAGCGGGCCGGGGAGACCCCAGCATTTT.

The chain combines TRBV5-1 with TRBJ2-2; D is possibly TRBD1 (6 bases). V was pared by 2 bases and J by 2 bases, with 10 bases between. CDR3 length: 15 residues. Looked up from germline, CDR1 is SGHRS and CDR2 is YFSETQ. CDR3 in amino acids: CASSFQGPNTGELFF. In nucleotides, the CDR3 is TGCGCCAGCAGCTTCCAGGGGCCTAACACCGGGGAGCTGTTTTTT.

This chain joins TRBV5-5 and TRBJ2-7, with TRBD1 matching 8 bases. This CDR3 region has 15 residues. The junction had 14 bases not matched to a gene; V was cut back by 3 bases and J by 9 bases. The germline gives CDR1 SGHKS, CDR2 YYEKEE (reference sequence). The DNA of the CDR3 is TGTGCCAGCAGCTCCCCGGGACAGGATTATCTCGGGCAGTACTTC. Residues: CASSSPGQDYLGQYF.

This clone was seen many times. The chain employs TRBV10-1 and TRBJ1-1; D is undetermined. The V gene's germline CDR1 is WNHNN and CDR2 SYGVQD (reference sequence). V was clipped by 3 bases and J by 1 base, with 6 bases between them. The CDR3 contains 13 residues. CDR3 nucleotides: TGCGCCAGCAGTGAACAAGAGAACACTGAAGCTTTCTTT. Protein sequence: CASSEQENTEAFF.

The chain uses TRBV9 and TRBJ1-3, with D possibly TRBD1 on 5 matching bases. Germline V gives CDR1 SGDLS, CDR2 YYNGEE. This CDR3 spans 16 amino acids. The ends were cut back, 5 bases at V and 4 bases at J, with 19 bases in the middle. The CDR3 spells CASSQGVQGPGNTIYF. DNA for the CDR3: TGTGCCAGCAGTCAAGGAGTGCAGGGTCCCGGAAACACCATATATTTT.

The chain joins TRBV7-7 to TRBJ1-2; TRBD1 matches 8 bases. V lost 8 bases and J lost 0; bases outside the gene matches: 11. From germline, CDR1 is SSHAT and CDR2 FNYEAQ (reference sequence). The CDR3 covers 16 residues. The CDR3 region is CASPGTGPEANYGYTF. DNA of the CDR3: TGTGCCAGCCCCGGGACAGGACCCGAAGCTAACTATGGCTACACCTTC. Full variable domain (missing parts from reference TRBV7-7 and TRBJ1-2): GAGVSQSPRYKVTKRGQDVTLRCDPISSHATLYWYQQALGQGPEFLTYFNYEAQPDKSGLPSDRFSAERPEGSISTLTIQRTEQRDSAMYRCASPGTGPEANYGYTFGSGTRLTVV.

This chain uses TRBV11-2 with TRBJ2-3, with D perhaps TRBD1 (6 bases). The germline V and J ends were trimmed by 5 bases and 2 bases, with 23 bases remaining between them. CDR1 is SGHAT and CDR2 is FQNNGV in the germline V gene. The CDR3 has 18 residues. CDR3 sequence reads: CASSTHPLRGRLTDTQYF. The CDR3 DNA sequence: TGTGCCAGCAGCACTCATCCTCTCAGGGGTAGACTCACAGATACGCAGTATTTT.

In this sample, this clone turned up a few times. The rearrangement links TRBV4-2 to TRBJ2-7; 10 nucleotides match TRBD2. Germline trimming cut 4 bases from V and 0 bases from J; bases unmatched to any gene: 9. This CDR3 region has 17 residues. Germline assignment: CDR1 LGHNA and CDR2 YNFKEQ. The CDR3 protein is CASSPWSSGGDSYEQYF. CDR3 coding DNA: TGTGCCAGCAGCCCATGGTCGAGCGGGGGGGACTCCTACGAGCAGTACTTC.

Note on this clone: The DNA is omitted, as the CDR3 cannot be located on it reliably, and the CDR3 follows TCRdb's listing. The chain has TRBV21-1 and TRBJ2-1; the table's D call, TRBD2, was not checked against the DNA. TRBV21-1 is a pseudogene. From its first to its last residue, the CDR3 has 16 amino acids. CDR3 loop: CASSKVGGGTYNEQFF.

The chain employs TRBV5-1 and TRBJ2-1; 8 nucleotides match TRBD2. The length of the CDR3 is 16 residues. J gave up 1 base and V 1 base, and 4 bases lay outside the gene matches. Germline values: CDR1 SGHRS, CDR2 YFSETQ. The CDR3: CASSLTLAGSYNEQFF. The CDR3 DNA reads as TGCGCCAGCAGCTTGACCCTAGCGGGTTCCTACAATGAGCAGTTCTTC.

The chain couples TRBV7-8 to TRBJ1-5; 9 bases fit TRBD1. The CDR3 is 15 amino acids. Germline V lookup: CDR1 SGHVS, CDR2 FQNEAQ. V trimming: 3 bases; J trimming: 5 bases; junction bases outside the gene matches: 5. CDR3 in DNA: TGTGCCAGCAGCTTTTTGACAGGGGGGGATCAGCCCCAGCATTTT. Translating gives CASSFLTGGDQPQHF. The full variable domain, with the rest looked up from reference TRBV7-8 and TRBJ1-5, is GAGVSQSPRYKVAKRGQDVALRCDPISGHVSLFWYQQALGQGPEFLTYFQNEAQLDKSGLPSDRFFAERPEGSVSTLKIQRTQQEDSAVYLCASSFLTGGDQPQHFGDGTRLSIL.

The V call is TRBV30, the J call TRBJ2-3, with D perhaps TRBD2 (6 bases). The CDR3 loop spans 15 amino acids. Trimming removed 0 bases at V and 2 bases at J, with 12 bases between. Germline values: CDR1 GTSNPN, CDR2 SVGIG (reference sequence). CDR3 amino acids: CAWSVPGGSTDTQYF. The CDR3 DNA sequence: TGTGCCTGGAGTGTGCCTGGGGGGTCCACAGATACGCAGTATTTT.

This rearrangement joins TRBV27 to TRBJ1-2, with TRBD1 matching over 8 bases. The V gene end was trimmed by 3 bases and the J gene end by 4 bases; junction bases not matched to a gene: 1. Germline V lookup: CDR1 MNHEY, CDR2 SMNVEV (reference sequence). The CDR3 is 13 amino acids. In DNA, the CDR3 is TGTGCCAGCAGTTTTGGGACAGGCTATGGCTACACCTTC. It translates to CASSFGTGYGYTF.

V and J are TRBV5-4 and TRBJ1-2, with 8 positions matching TRBD1. V gave up 7 bases and J gave up 8 bases; unmatched junction bases: 4. CDR3 length: 11 amino acids. The germline CDR1 and CDR2 sequences are SGHNT and YYREEE (reference sequence). In nucleotides, the CDR3 is TGTGCCAGCGGGACAGGCCAGGGCTACACCTTC. It codes for CASGTGQGYTF.